This TCR beta chain was obtained from a study of blood T cell repertoires in COVID-19. Study summary: Acute-phase and convalescent COVID-19 samples originated in the United States, Italy and Spain.

Germline V CDR1 and CDR2: SGHTA, FQGTGA. The CDR3 is 16 residues long. After removal of 2 bases from V and 5 bases from J, the junction contained 11 bases not matched to a gene. Here immunoSEQ multiplex PCR was the method, and the copy in TCRdb shows in-frame clones only, minus some. This table has some 27,000 clones, around 67% appearing once. The TCR sequence derives from a human donor in a cohort sampled during active COVID-19. What was sequenced was peripheral blood. The chain joins TRBV7-3 to TRBJ2-5, with 7 bases fitting TRBD1. The CDR3 sequence: CASSLDPQGLGETQYF. The CDR3 bases are TGTGCCAGCAGCTTAGATCCACAGGGGTTGGGGGAGACCCAGTACTTC.